A single TCR beta chain is shown here with its context. This clonotype was observed many times. The antigen this receptor binds is unknown. Within one base of it there is no much larger clone, and no base qualities were kept. Sequencing was performed on an Illumina HiSeq 2000. TCR beta chain libraries were generated by multiplex PCR amplification. The amplified TCR beta chain products were analyzed by high-throughput sequencing. TCRdb redid the processing of the public reads, applying fastp at Q25 and MiXCR, and retained in-frame beta chains. Every entry covers one CDR3 protein and lists the most common genes and DNA from its rows. The sample has about 100,000 distinct CDR3 sequences on record, approximately 22% of them singletons. Over 1% of the sample belongs to the ten largest clones. The lymph node samples were taken from the axillary draining lymph nodes of breast cancer patients. These data originate in a study of breast tumors, draining lymph nodes, adjacent tissues (dated by TCRdb to the mid-2010s). General notes on the study: The study compared TCR beta repertoires across tumor, adjacent nontumor tissue and axillary lymph nodes from breast cancer patients. In human breast cancer, the study set out to evaluate how tumor, surrounding tissue and draining lymph node repertoires relate to one another and whether T cells may move between these sites.

In the germline V gene (reference sequence), CDR1 corresponds to LNHDA and CDR2 to SQIVND. The CDR3 covers 16 residues, taking in both the cysteine and the phenylalanine. The entry retains the CDR3 DNA only, 48 bases that are in frame from base 1. Germline trimming: 5 bases from V, 3 bases from J; junction bases outside gene matches: 9. Points the paper makes about the study in general: Tumor T-cell repertoires showed less diversity than lymph node repertoires and more diversity than nontumor tissue repertoires, and tumor T-cell repertoires showed preferential V and J gene usage. The study presented the conclusion that tumor T cells originate in lymph nodes as consistent with a hypothesis, not as something directly demonstrated. The data were considered consistent with the idea that most tumor T cells come from the lymph node and then expand in tumor tissue. Tumor and nontumor tissue repertoires were found to be significantly more similar in luminal-like than in basal-like breast cancer.

This TCR was sampled from a female donor with breast cancer. Some clones in this sample may be carry-over from other donors' samples. Sequenced sample: axillary lymph node tissue. The rearrangement joined TRBV19 to TRBJ2-1; 8 junctional bases match TRBD2. The CDR3: CASSGASGLFYNEQFF. The DNA sequence is TGTGCCAGTAGTGGAGCTAGCGGGTTATTCTACAATGAGCAGTTCTTC.